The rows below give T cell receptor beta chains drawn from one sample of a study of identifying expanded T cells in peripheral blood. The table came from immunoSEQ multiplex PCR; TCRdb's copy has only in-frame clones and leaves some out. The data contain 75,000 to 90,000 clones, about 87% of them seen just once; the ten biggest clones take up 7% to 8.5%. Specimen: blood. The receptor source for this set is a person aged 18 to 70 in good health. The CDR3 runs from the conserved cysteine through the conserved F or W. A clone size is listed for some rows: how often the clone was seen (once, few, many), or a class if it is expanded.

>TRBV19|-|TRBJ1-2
CASKFAFLGNYGYTF
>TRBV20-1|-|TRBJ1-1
CSAWLNTEAFF
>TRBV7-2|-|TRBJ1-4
CASSLSGINEKLFF
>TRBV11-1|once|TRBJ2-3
CASSPRGTRGTSTDTQYF
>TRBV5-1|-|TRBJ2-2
CASSSGANTGELFF
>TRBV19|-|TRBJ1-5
CASSSFGQYSNQPQHF
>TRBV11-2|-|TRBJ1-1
CASSFTLNTEAFF
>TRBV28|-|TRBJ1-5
CASSLDRGSNQPQHF
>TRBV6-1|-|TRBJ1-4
CASSEDGAGDSEKLFF
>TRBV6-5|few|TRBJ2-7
CASGRIASSNEQYF
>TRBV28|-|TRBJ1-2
CASHDRGRDYGYTF
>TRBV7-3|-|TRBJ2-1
CASSLGAGLGNEQFF
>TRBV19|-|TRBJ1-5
CASKIGRLDQPQHF
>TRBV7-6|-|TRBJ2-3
CASTPGHTGVDTQYF
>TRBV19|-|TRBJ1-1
CASSTRQPNTEAFF
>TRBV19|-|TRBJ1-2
CASSITGFGGYTF
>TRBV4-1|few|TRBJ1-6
CASSQPYQGNNSPLHF
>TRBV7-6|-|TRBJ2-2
CASSLGTSGTVGELFF
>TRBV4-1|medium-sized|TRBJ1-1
CASSHPTGRGTEAFF
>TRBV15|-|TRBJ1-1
CATSLEAVFDEAFF
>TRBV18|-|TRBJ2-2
CASSPSDGTGELFF
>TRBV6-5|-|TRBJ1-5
CASSSEGFGNQPQHF
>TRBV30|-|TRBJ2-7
CAWISRTGATGEQYF
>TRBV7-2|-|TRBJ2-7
CASSLKAGTYEQYF
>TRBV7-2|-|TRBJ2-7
CASKSGYSSYEQYF
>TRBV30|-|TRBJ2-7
CASGGGTSSGEQYF
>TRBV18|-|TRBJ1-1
CASSPDRRDTEAFF
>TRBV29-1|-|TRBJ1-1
CSVAQGATEAFF
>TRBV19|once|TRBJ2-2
CASSSRTGELFF
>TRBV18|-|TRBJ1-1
CASRYGVNTEAFF
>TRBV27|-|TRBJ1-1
CASSTTDREMNTEAFF
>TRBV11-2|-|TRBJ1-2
CASSLIDGFVYGYTF
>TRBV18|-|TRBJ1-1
CASSGGDTEAFF
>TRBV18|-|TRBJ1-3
CASSPTGDSIGNTIYF
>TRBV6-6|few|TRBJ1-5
CASHRNTNQPQHF
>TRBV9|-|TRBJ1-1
CASSVGTYMNTEAFF
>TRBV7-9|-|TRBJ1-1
CASSLATEAFF